This is a list of T cell receptor beta chains from one sample in a study of blood T cells in healthy people across ages. MiXCR was run by TCRdb on the 5' RACE reads, yielding one entry per CDR3 protein. The sample holds just over 800,000 distinct CDR3 sequences; approximately 67% are singletons and the top ten take 28%. The sequenced sample consisted of blood. These receptors were taken from a man aged 25-40 years in good health. Both conserved end residues are part of each CDR3. The D gene is left open where the match is weak. Only some rows state a clone size, as once, few, many or a class for expanded clones.

D: .
J: TRBJ2-7
V: TRBV6-2/TRBV6-3
size: .
CDR3: CASSPETLSSYEQYF
DNA: TGTGCCAGCAGTCCCGAGACCCTAAGCTCCTACGAGCAGTACTTC

D: .
J: TRBJ2-7
V: TRBV21-1
size: few
CDR3: CASLRCRKGFYEQYF
DNA: TGTGCCAGCCTCAGGTGCAGGAAGGGATTCTACGAGCAGTACTTC

D: TRBD1
J: TRBJ2-1
V: TRBV7-2
size: .
CDR3: CASRFTGVSSYDEQFF
DNA: TGTGCCAGCAGATTTACAGGGGTTAGCTCCTACGATGAGCAGTTCTTC

D: .
J: TRBJ2-1
V: TRBV7-2
size: .
CDR3: CASSSERGVEQFF
DNA: TGTGCCAGCAGCTCCGAAAGGGGGGTTGAGCAGTTCTTC

D: .
J: TRBJ2-6
V: TRBV24-1
size: .
CDR3: CATSDYTSSGANVLTF
DNA: TGTGCCACCAGTGACTACACGAGCTCTGGGGCCAACGTCCTGACTTTC

D: .
J: TRBJ2-3
V: TRBV4-2
size: once
CDR3: CASSQPQEATTDTQYF
DNA: TGTGCCAGCAGCCAACCACAGGAGGCCACCACAGATACGCAGTATTTT

D: TRBD2
J: TRBJ2-1
V: TRBV13
size: .
CDR3: CASMRGGSSYNEQFF
DNA: TGTGCCAGCATGCGGGGGGGGAGCTCCTACAATGAGCAGTTCTTC

D: TRBD1
J: TRBJ1-4
V: TRBV5-6
size: few
CDR3: CASSPGQGRSEKLFF
DNA: TGTGCCAGCAGCCCGGGACAGGGGAGGAGTGAAAAACTGTTTTTT

D: .
J: TRBJ2-4
V: TRBV20-1
size: .
CDR3: CSADTIAKNIQYF
DNA: TGCAGTGCGGACACAATAGCCAAAAACATTCAGTACTTC

D: .
J: TRBJ1-1
V: TRBV6-2/TRBV6-3
size: .
CDR3: CASSYAGSLPFF
DNA: TGTGCCAGCAGTTACGCGGGAAGTTTGCCTTTCTTT

D: .
J: TRBJ1-5
V: TRBV7-2
size: .
CDR3: CVSSFRGDHQPQHF
DNA: TGTGTCAGCAGCTTTAGAGGGGATCATCAGCCCCAGCATTTT

D: TRBD2
J: TRBJ2-3
V: TRBV9
size: .
CDR3: CASSDPLAGTTDTQYF
DNA: TGTGCCAGCAGCGACCCCCTAGCGGGGACGACAGATACGCAGTATTTT

D: .
J: TRBJ1-6
V: TRBV10-3
size: .
CDR3: CAISEKWVIGDSPLHF
DNA: TGTGCCATCAGTGAGAAGTGGGTGATTGGAGATTCACCCCTCCACTTT

D: .
J: TRBJ2-4
V: TRBV21-1
size: .
CDR3: CASTHWDRGSHIQYF
DNA: TGTGCCAGCACCCACTGGGACAGGGGTTCGCACATTCAGTACTTC

D: .
J: TRBJ2-7
V: TRBV29-1
size: few
CDR3: CSVIWEDYEQYF
DNA: TGCAGCGTGATATGGGAAGACTACGAGCAGTACTTC

D: .
J: TRBJ2-1
V: TRBV25-1
size: .
CDR3: CASRQVNEQFF
DNA: TGTGCCAGCAGGCAAGTCAATGAGCAGTTCTTC

D: .
J: TRBJ2-7
V: TRBV20-1
size: .
CDR3: CSAREPGESYEQYF
DNA: TGCAGTGCTAGAGAACCCGGGGAAAGCTACGAGCAGTACTTC

D: .
J: TRBJ2-3
V: TRBV4-3
size: .
CDR3: CASSQEGGRPAGDTQYF
DNA: TGCGCCAGCAGCCAAGAAGGTGGGCGGCCCGCCGGAGATACGCAGTATTTT

D: .
J: TRBJ2-1
V: TRBV4-3
size: .
CDR3: CASNQGGQEYNEQFF
DNA: TGCGCCAGCAACCAAGGAGGGCAGGAGTACAATGAGCAGTTCTTC

D: .
J: TRBJ2-1
V: TRBV7-3
size: few
CDR3: CASSLSSVHGGSEQFF
DNA: TGTGCCAGCAGCTTAAGCTCGGTCCACGGGGGAAGTGAGCAGTTCTTC

D: TRBD1
J: TRBJ1-5
V: TRBV9
size: .
CDR3: CASSTDREVGQPQHF
DNA: TGTGCCAGCAGCACAGACAGGGAAGTTGGTCAGCCCCAGCATTTT

D: .
J: TRBJ2-1
V: TRBV18
size: .
CDR3: CASSPQAGPAGEQFF
DNA: TGTGCCAGCTCACCACAGGCGGGCCCCGCAGGTGAGCAGTTCTTC

D: TRBD1
J: TRBJ1-2
V: TRBV25-1
size: few
CDR3: CASSRTGADGYTF
DNA: TGTGCCAGCAGCCGAACAGGGGCGGATGGCTACACCTTC

D: .
J: TRBJ1-5
V: TRBV5-5
size: .
CDR3: CASSFGSMGDQPQHF
DNA: TGTGCCAGCAGCTTTGGCTCTATGGGAGATCAGCCCCAGCATTTT

D: TRBD2
J: TRBJ2-5
V: TRBV7-7
size: many
CDR3: CASSQTSGVQETQYF
DNA: TGTGCCAGCAGCCAAACTAGCGGGGTCCAAGAGACCCAGTACTTC

D: TRBD2
J: TRBJ2-3
V: TRBV5-1
size: .
CDR3: CASSLEPSGGLGTDTQYF
DNA: TGCGCCAGCAGCTTGGAGCCTAGCGGGGGACTCGGCACAGATACGCAGTATTTT

D: TRBD1
J: TRBJ2-7
V: TRBV28
size: .
CDR3: CASTNTGTDYEQYF
DNA: TGTGCCAGCACCAACACGGGGACAGACTACGAGCAGTACTTC

D: .
J: TRBJ2-7
V: TRBV30
size: .
CDR3: CAWSPSGPYEQYF
DNA: TGTGCCTGGAGCCCCTCCGGCCCCTACGAGCAGTACTTC

D: .
J: TRBJ2-3
V: TRBV5-1
size: few
CDR3: CASSLGVKPADTQYF
DNA: TGCGCCAGCAGCTTGGGTGTAAAGCCAGCAGATACGCAGTATTTT

D: .
J: TRBJ1-2
V: TRBV13
size: .
CDR3: CASSSRGPAITEGGYTF
DNA: TGTGCCAGCAGCTCGCGGGGGCCGGCGATCACCGAGGGGGGCTACACCTTC

D: TRBD1
J: TRBJ2-7
V: TRBV25-1
size: few
CDR3: CASRKSGTAYEQYF
DNA: TGTGCCAGCAGGAAATCCGGGACAGCCTACGAGCAGTACTTC

D: .
J: TRBJ2-7
V: TRBV12-3/TRBV12-4
size: few
CDR3: CASSLWADEQYF
DNA: TGTGCCAGCAGTTTATGGGCAGACGAGCAGTACTTC

D: .
J: TRBJ2-7
V: TRBV5-5
size: .
CDR3: CASSLGRQAFYEQYF
DNA: TGTGCCAGCAGCTTGGGGCGACAGGCCTTCTACGAGCAGTACTTC

D: TRBD2
J: TRBJ2-7
V: TRBV12-3/TRBV12-4
size: .
CDR3: CASSPHRGTSPYEQYF
DNA: TGTGCCAGCAGCCCCCATAGGGGGACTAGCCCCTACGAGCAGTACTTC

D: TRBD1
J: TRBJ1-6
V: TRBV4-2
size: .
CDR3: CASGPSRQGDRAPLHF
DNA: TGTGCCAGCGGCCCTTCGCGACAGGGCGATAGGGCACCCCTCCACTTT

D: .
J: TRBJ2-5
V: TRBV7-9
size: .
CDR3: CASSLLLAPIPETQYF
DNA: TGTGCCAGCAGCTTACTTTTAGCTCCCATCCCAGAGACCCAGTACTTC

D: TRBD1
J: TRBJ1-2
V: TRBV20-1
size: .
CDR3: CSAYGQGSRGYTF
DNA: TGCAGTGCCTACGGACAGGGATCGAGGGGCTACACCTTC

D: .
J: TRBJ2-5
V: TRBV5-1
size: .
CDR3: CASSVREQYF
DNA: TGCGCCAGCAGCGTGAGAGAGCAGTACTTC

D: .
J: TRBJ2-3
V: TRBV29-1
size: .
CDR3: CSVEGGQTGTDTQYF
DNA: TGCAGCGTTGAAGGCGGTCAGACGGGCACAGATACGCAGTATTTT

D: .
J: TRBJ2-4
V: TRBV29-1
size: .
CDR3: CSVGSSIAKNIQYF
DNA: TGCAGCGTTGGGAGTTCTATAGCCAAAAACATTCAGTACTTC

D: .
J: TRBJ2-7
V: TRBV12-3/TRBV12-4
size: .
CDR3: CASSINIQRAFDEQYF
DNA: TGTGCCAGCAGCATTAATATACAGAGGGCGTTCGACGAGCAGTACTTC

D: .
J: TRBJ2-3
V: TRBV7-2
size: .
CDR3: CASSPSRAQGTDTQYF
DNA: TGTGCCAGCAGCCCTAGTCGAGCCCAGGGCACAGATACGCAGTATTTT

D: .
J: TRBJ1-5
V: TRBV15
size: few
CDR3: CATSRDDSNQPQHF
DNA: TGTGCCACCAGCAGAGATGACAGCAATCAGCCCCAGCATTTT

D: .
J: TRBJ2-7
V: TRBV12-3/TRBV12-4
size: .
CDR3: CASSRRHYEQYF
DNA: TGTGCCAGCAGTCGCAGACACTACGAGCAGTACTTC

D: .
J: TRBJ2-5
V: TRBV7-2
size: few
CDR3: CASSSQGGRETQYF
DNA: TGTGCCAGCAGTTCCCAGGGTGGGCGAGAGACCCAGTACTTC

D: .
J: TRBJ1-5
V: TRBV29-1
size: few
CDR3: CSVGESNQPQHF
DNA: TGCAGCGTGGGGGAGTCCAATCAGCCCCAGCATTTT

D: TRBD2
J: TRBJ2-6
V: TRBV7-2
size: .
CDR3: CASSLSLGLAGGISGANVLTF
DNA: TGTGCCAGCAGCTTATCGTTGGGACTAGCGGGGGGGATCTCTGGGGCCAACGTCCTGACTTTC

D: .
J: TRBJ2-3
V: TRBV9
size: once
CDR3: CASSVDGTTRYLSTDTQYF
DNA: TGTGCCAGCAGCGTAGATGGAACGACCAGATACCTTAGCACAGATACGCAGTATTTT

D: .
J: TRBJ1-1
V: TRBV30
size: .
CDR3: CAWSVRENTEAFF
DNA: TGTGCCTGGAGTGTACGGGAGAACACTGAAGCTTTCTTT

D: .
J: TRBJ2-5
V: TRBV29-1
size: few
CDR3: CSVHGLGETQYF
DNA: TGCAGCGTGCATGGGCTGGGGGAGACCCAGTACTTC

D: .
J: TRBJ2-1
V: TRBV7-3
size: .
CDR3: CASSLNFVGTLNEQFF
DNA: TGTGCCAGCAGCTTAAACTTTGTGGGGACCCTAAATGAGCAGTTCTTC

D: TRBD2
J: TRBJ2-7
V: TRBV20-1
size: .
CDR3: CSASYAGGTYEQYF
DNA: TGCAGTGCTAGTTATGCGGGGGGAACCTACGAGCAGTACTTC

D: .
J: TRBJ1-1
V: TRBV4-2
size: .
CDR3: CASSQVGGFSRAFF
DNA: TGTGCCAGCAGCCAAGTTGGTGGTTTCTCTAGAGCTTTCTTT

D: TRBD1
J: TRBJ1-1
V: TRBV7-9
size: .
CDR3: CARSDHRGANTEAFF
DNA: TGTGCCCGCAGCGACCACAGGGGTGCGAACACTGAAGCTTTCTTT

D: TRBD1
J: TRBJ2-7
V: TRBV29-1
size: few
CDR3: CSVGDRGLNEQYF
DNA: TGCAGCGTCGGTGACAGGGGGCTCAACGAGCAGTACTTC

D: TRBD1
J: TRBJ2-1
V: TRBV29-1
size: few
CDR3: CSTRWRDRENNEQFF
DNA: TGCAGCACCAGATGGCGGGACAGGGAGAACAATGAGCAGTTCTTC

D: .
J: TRBJ2-3
V: TRBV7-9
size: .
CDR3: CASSLMSGGGTDTQYF
DNA: TGTGCCAGCAGCTTAATGTCAGGCGGCGGCACAGATACGCAGTATTTT

D: TRBD1
J: TRBJ2-1
V: TRBV28
size: .
CDR3: CASSLRKGARERGRFF
DNA: TGTGCCAGCAGTTTACGGAAGGGGGCTCGAGAACGTGGCAGGTTCTTC